Included here is one T cell receptor beta chain sequence, with context. Its matching antigen is unknown. The data are from a study of tumor-infiltrating lymphocytes in primary liver carcinoma. On the study more broadly: Sample yields, roughly 3.65 to 7.13 million productive TCRbeta reads, were similar across the tissue types.

The template, approximately 500 ng total RNA, yielded TCR beta cDNA made with a constant-region primer. It was through three nested multiplex PCR rounds of slightly modified ARM-PCR that TCR beta libraries arose. The first two PCR rounds used TRBV1-TRBV30 primers with a Cbeta primer, approximately 10 cycles each. Using its own MiXCR run on the multiplex PCR reads, TCRdb lists one record per CDR3 protein. The sample has around 210,000 distinct CDR3 sequences, about 65% seen once. Points from the study as a whole: Because of bulk unsorted sampling, CD4+ and CD8+ repertoires were not subjected to comparison. The difference in top-250-clone fraction between tumors and blood was significant, favoring tumors (p = 0.039).

Germline DNA was also extracted, with blood RNA taken from unsorted whole blood. Prior to the surgical procedure, about 4 milliliters of peripheral blood were collected. The CDR3 has 15 residues. V lost 2 bases and J 2 bases, leaving 10 bases between the germline ends. Per germline, CDR1 SGHAT and CDR2 FQNNGV. The chain employs TRBV11-2 and TRBJ2-1; either TRBD1 or TRBD2 may supply D (5 bases each). Sequenced input: peripheral blood. This clonotype was sampled from a woman aged 55-69 years with primary liver carcinoma and hepatitis B virus infection. DNA of the CDR3: TGTGCCAGCAGCTTATTTGGGACCGCCTACAATGAGCAGTTCTTC. This codes for CASSLFGTAYNEQFF.